Described below is a single T cell receptor (beta chain) sequence and its context. What it binds is not known. This record belongs to a study of CD8+ T cells in alopecia areata. V lost 5 bases and J lost 0, with 17 bases in between. Per germline, CDR1 LNHDA and CDR2 SQIVND (reference sequence). The CDR3 spans 16 residues. Study findings and constraints: There were many expanded lesional clones persisting in scalp and blood during tofacitinib.

After isolation, RNA underwent reverse transcription to generate cDNA as the sequencing template. Assay: immunoSEQ multiplex PCR; the TCRdb copy retains only in-frame clones and omits some. The data show some 200,000 clones, roughly three fifths seen once. Sample treatment: oral pan-JAK inhibitor, 5-10 mg twice daily. The sequence was collected from a human donor with alopecia areata. V usage is TRBV19 and J usage is TRBJ2-7; weak D call: TRBD1 (6 bases). Source: CD4+ T cells sorted from blood, taken at week 4, from a patient treated with tofacitinib. DNA for the CDR3: TGTGCCAGTAGTGACCCGCAGGGGACCAGCTCCTACGAGCAGTACTTC. Protein: CASSDPQGTSSYEQYF.